A selection of T cell receptor beta chains follows, all from one sample in a study of blood T cell repertoires in COVID-19. Sequencing was performed with immunoSEQ multiplex PCR; in TCRdb, only in-frame clones are kept and a portion is missing. The sample shows 150,000 to 200,000 clones, around 87% of them seen only once. The sequenced sample consisted of peripheral blood. All receptors derive from a woman aged 80 or over in a cohort sampled during active or convalescent COVID-19. The CDR3 runs from the conserved cysteine through the conserved F or W. The D gene is left open where the match is weak. The size entry is marked missing in some rows and otherwise reads once, few, many or a size class.

TRBJ2-7	TRBV11-2	NA	TRBD2	CASSSWSLAGGTTYEQYF	TGTGCCAGCAGCTCCTGGTCTCTAGCGGGGGGGACAACCTACGAGCAGTACTTC
TRBJ1-1	TRBV9	NA	TRBD1	CASSGGRPGQGRATEAFF	TGTGCCAGCAGCGGAGGTCGCCCCGGACAGGGCAGGGCCACTGAAGCTTTCTTT
TRBJ1-5	TRBV28	NA	NA	CASSFAGLNQPQHF	TGTGCCAGCAGTTTCGCCGGTTTGAATCAGCCCCAGCATTTT
TRBJ2-1	TRBV30	NA	NA	CAWEAGEQFF	TGTGCCTGGGAGGCGGGTGAGCAGTTCTTC
TRBJ1-4	TRBV5-1	NA	TRBD1	CASSPPGQGNEKLFF	TGCGCCAGCAGCCCCCCGGGACAGGGAAATGAAAAACTGTTTTTT
TRBJ2-5	TRBV5-6	NA	TRBD1	CASSPQGFRETQYF	TGTGCCAGCAGCCCACAGGGGTTTAGAGAGACCCAGTACTTC
TRBJ2-5	TRBV2	few	TRBD1	CASGGQNNQETQYF	TGTGCCAGCGGGGGACAGAACAACCAAGAGACCCAGTACTTC
TRBJ2-2	TRBV28	NA	TRBD1	CASRYPGTDYTGELFF	TGTGCCAGCAGATACCCCGGGACAGACTACACCGGGGAGCTGTTTTTT
TRBJ2-7	TRBV7-2	NA	NA	CASSRTGTYEQYF	TGTGCCAGCAGCCGTACAGGGACCTACGAGCAGTACTTC
TRBJ2-7	TRBV28	NA	NA	CASSFLITYEQYF	TGTGCCAGCAGTTTCCTTATTACCTACGAGCAGTACTTC
TRBJ1-2	TRBV11-2	NA	NA	CASSLDETGSYGYTF	TGTGCCAGCAGCTTAGACGAGACAGGCTCCTATGGCTACACCTTC
TRBJ2-6	TRBV5-1	NA	TRBD2	CASSLVASGVPGANVLTF	TGCGCCAGCAGCTTGGTGGCTAGCGGGGTCCCTGGGGCCAACGTCCTGACTTTC
TRBJ1-6	TRBV9	NA	TRBD1	CASSVGDRGIRYNSPLHF	TGTGCCAGCAGCGTAGGGGACAGGGGGATTAGGTATAATTCACCCCTCCACTTT
TRBJ2-5	TRBV6-5	NA	TRBD1	CASTLTGSQETQYF	TGTGCCAGCACCCTGACAGGGAGTCAAGAGACCCAGTACTTC
TRBJ1-2	TRBV7-2	NA	TRBD1	CASSQAGQGDYGYTF	TGTGCCAGCAGCCAAGCGGGACAGGGGGACTATGGCTACACCTTC
TRBJ1-1	TRBV28	NA	NA	CASSYDFRTRNTEAFF	TGTGCCAGCAGCTATGACTTCAGGACACGGAACACTGAAGCTTTCTTT
TRBJ1-1	TRBV3-1/TRBV3-2	few	NA	CASSQFTRSGRAFF	TGTGCCAGCAGCCAATTCACCAGGTCAGGTAGAGCTTTCTTT
TRBJ2-2	TRBV6-5	NA	TRBD1	CASTRGTGELFF	TGTGCCAGCACCAGGGGGACCGGGGAGCTGTTTTTT
TRBJ1-6	TRBV19	NA	TRBD1	CASHTGGGINSPLHF	TGTGCCAGTCACACAGGGGGCGGTATAAATTCACCCCTCCACTTT
TRBJ2-3	TRBV11-2	NA	TRBD2	CASSLLLAGASGDTQYF	TGTGCCAGCAGCTTATTGCTAGCGGGGGCTAGCGGAGATACGCAGTATTTT
TRBJ2-1	TRBV10-1	few	NA	CASRPYPFLVMYEQFF	TGCGCCAGCAGGCCATACCCCTTCTTAGTTATGTATGAGCAGTTCTTC
TRBJ2-3	TRBV2	once	TRBD1	CASRQGWDTDTQYF	TGTGCCAGCCGACAGGGGTGGGACACAGATACGCAGTATTTT
TRBJ2-7	TRBV5-1	NA	NA	CASSAAGSYEQYF	TGCGCCAGCAGCGCAGCAGGCTCCTACGAGCAGTACTTC